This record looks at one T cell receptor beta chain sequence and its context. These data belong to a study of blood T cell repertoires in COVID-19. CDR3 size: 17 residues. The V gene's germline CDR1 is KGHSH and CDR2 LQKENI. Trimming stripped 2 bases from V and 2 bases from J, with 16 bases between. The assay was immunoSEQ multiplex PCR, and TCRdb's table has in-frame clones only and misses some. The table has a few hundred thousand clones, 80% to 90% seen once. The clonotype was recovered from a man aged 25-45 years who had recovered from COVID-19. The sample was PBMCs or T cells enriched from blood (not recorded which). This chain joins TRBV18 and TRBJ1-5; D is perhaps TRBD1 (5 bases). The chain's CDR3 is CASSPSPPGHRNQPQHF. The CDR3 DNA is TGTGCCAGCTCACCATCCCCCCCAGGGCACCGCAATCAGCCCCAGCATTTT.